The 7 T cell receptor beta chains listed next were all sequenced from one sample in a study of Graves' ophthalmopathy and Graves' hyperthyroidism. Investigators amplified TCR beta CDR3 regions from RNA transcripts. First-round RT-PCR employed HTBI primers, with a second-round multiplex PCR after it. Each CDR3 protein is one row after TCRdb ran MiXCR on the multiplex PCR reads. The sample comprises about 210,000 distinct CDR3 sequences, roughly 27% of which are singletons, and over 7.5% rests with the top ten. Material for sequencing was peripheral blood. The receptors were gathered from a man in his fifties with Graves' ophthalmopathy.

This clonotype was observed at least ten times. The chain joins TRBV6-2 or TRBV6-3 to TRBJ2-5; TRBD2 agrees at 7 bases. Per the germline V gene, CDR1 is MNHEY and CDR2 is SVGEGT. This CDR3 is built from 12 residues. V gave up 11 bases and J gave up 4 bases; unmatched junction bases: 7. The CDR3 here is CAGAGDGETQYF. The CDR3 region has the DNA TGTGCCGGGGCGGGAGACGGAGAGACCCAGTACTTC.

This clonotype occurred many times. This chain links TRBV27 with TRBJ2-7; a possible D gene is TRBD1 (6 bases). Germline V gene sequence: CDR1 MNHEY, CDR2 SMNVEV (reference sequence). There are 14 residues in the CDR3. V lost 0 bases and J 5 bases, leaving 11 bases between the germline ends. CDR3 region: CASSLSGAGDEQYF. The CDR3, as DNA: TGTGCCAGCAGTTTATCCGGGGCAGGGGACGAGCAGTACTTC.

This clonotype was recorded many times. The chain uses TRBV28 and TRBJ2-7; tentatively, D is TRBD2 (6 bases). This CDR3 region has 15 residues. Trimming removed 6 bases from V and 3 bases from J, with 18 bases in between. Germline V gives CDR1 MDHEN, CDR2 SYDVKM. CDR3 sequence (DNA): TGTGCCAGCAGATGGGGGGACTTATCCCTCTACGAGCAGTACTTC. Amino acids: CASRWGDLSLYEQYF. The variable domain in full, with the rest retrieved from reference TRBV28 and TRBJ2-7, is DVKVTQSSRYLVKRTGEKVFLECVQDMDHENMFWYRQDPGLGLRLIYFSYDVKMKEKGDIPEGYSVSREKKERFSLILESASTNQTSMYLCASRWGDLSLYEQYFGPGTRLTVT.

The chain combines TRBV11-2 with TRBJ2-5; the match to TRBD2 covers 10 bases. This CDR3 region has 17 residues. V trimming: 4 bases; J trimming: 0 bases; junction bases outside the gene matches: 8. Germline V lookup: CDR1 SGHAT, CDR2 FQNNGV. The chain's CDR3 is CASSSLGGLAYQETQYF. The CDR3, as DNA: TGTGCCAGCAGCTCCTTGGGGGGACTAGCGTACCAAGAGACCCAGTACTTC.

The table lists this clonotype with many counts. The rearrangement links TRBV20-1 to TRBJ2-2, with 8 positions matching TRBD2. V lost 3 bases and J lost 7; bases outside the gene matches: 4. Germline-derived CDR1 and CDR2 are DFQATT and SNEGSKA (reference sequence). CDR3 length equals 13 residues. The DNA for the CDR3 is TGCAGTGCTAGCCGGGGGGGTATCGGGGAGCTGTTTTTT. Protein: CSASRGGIGELFF.

The chain's CDR3 is CSARQGKETQYF. CDR3 bases: TGCAGTGCTAGACAGGGGAAAGAGACCCAGTACTTC. The V call is TRBV20-1, the J call TRBJ2-5; D is perhaps TRBD1 (6 bases). CDR3 size: 12 residues. CDR1 DFQATT and CDR2 SNEGSKA come from the germline V gene (reference sequence). Trimming took 2 bases from V and 3 from J, leaving 7 bases between them.

This clonotype occurred many times. The genes are TRBV7-8 and TRBJ2-4; 7 bases match TRBD2. This CDR3 has 17 amino acids. The germline V gene encodes CDR1 SGHVS and CDR2 FQNEAQ. J gave up 7 bases and V 5 bases, and 17 bases lay outside the gene matches. The CDR3: CASSLANVAGVGNIQYF. Here the CDR3 DNA reads TGTGCCAGCAGCCTGGCGAATGTGGCGGGAGTTGGGAACATTCAGTACTTC. The variable domain in full, completed from reference TRBV7-8 and TRBJ2-4, reads GAGVSQSPRYKVAKRGQDVALRCDPISGHVSLFWYQQALGQGPEFLTYFQNEAQLDKSGLPSDRFFAERPEGSVSTLKIQRTQQEDSAVYLCASSLANVAGVGNIQYFGAGTRLSVL.